Shown below are 21 T cell receptor beta chains from a single sample sequenced in a study of lung T cells in sarcoidosis with Löfgren's syndrome. From the reads, TCRdb called clonotypes with MiXCR, one entry per CDR3 protein. The data hold about 4,000 distinct CDR3 sequences, with about 20% observed a single time. Sample: CD4+ T cells from bronchoalveolar lavage. The receptors stem from a human donor with sarcoidosis (Löfgren's syndrome or another form), or a control subject (not recorded which).

This clonotype is labeled as medium-sized. The rearrangement joins TRBV20-1 to TRBJ1-3; possible D gene TRBD1, 5 bases. Germline CDR1 is DFQATT and CDR2 is SNEGSKA (reference sequence). The CDR3 length is 14 residues. The V end was cut by 3 bases, the J end by 1 base, with 10 bases between. In nucleotides, the CDR3 is TGCAGTGCTAGGTTTGGGACTTCTGGAAACACCATATATTTT. Translation: CSARFGTSGNTIYF.

Concerning this clonotype: Germline and junction disagree at one end, which may indicate a read error. The CDR3 sequence: CASSFSDYGYAF. CDR3 DNA: TGTGCTAGCAGTTTTTCGGACTATGGCTACGCCTTC. This chain joins TRBV28 and TRBJ1-2; D gene uncertain. This CDR3 comprises 12 residues. Germline V lookup: CDR1 MDHEN, CDR2 SYDVKM.

With respect to this clonotype: One end of the junction fails to match germline, which may point to a read error. The chain combines TRBV7-9 with TRBJ2-5, with a weak D call TRBD2 (7 bases). This CDR3 is 15 amino acids long. CDR1 is SEHNR, CDR2 FQNEAQ, per germline (reference sequence). The CDR3 nucleotides are TGTGCCAGCTGCTTTGGGGGGGCAGCCCAGGAGACCCAGTACTTC. This sequence encodes CASCFGGAAQETQYF.

This clonotype was seen at least ten times. This sequence joins TRBV4-1 and TRBJ2-5; no reliable D call. From germline, CDR1 is MGHRA and CDR2 YSYEKL. V was cut by 1 base and J by 1 base, with 13 bases left in between. The CDR3 is 16 amino acids. CDR3 DNA sequence: TGCGCCAGCAGCCAAGGTCGAGACGCACCCCAAGAGACCCAGTACTTC. Encoded protein: CASSQGRDAPQETQYF.

This clonotype was counted at least ten times. The chain links TRBV11-2 to TRBJ2-3, with D uncertain. Germline lookup yields CDR1 SGHAT and CDR2 FQNNGV. The CDR3 is 12 residues long. Trimming took 1 base from V and 4 from J, leaving 3 bases between them. CDR3 in amino acids: CASSLGADTQYF. The CDR3 DNA reads as TGTGCCAGCAGCTTAGGGGCAGATACGCAGTATTTT.

This clonotype qualifies as medium-sized (0.01 to 0.1%). V and J are TRBV7-2 and TRBJ2-7; no firm D call. Per the germline V gene, CDR1 is SGHTA and CDR2 is FQGNSA. The CDR3 extends over 14 amino acids. The germline V and J ends were trimmed by 3 bases and 7 bases, with 16 bases remaining between them. Here the CDR3 reads CASSFGRSLREQYF. CDR3 coding DNA: TGTGCCAGCAGCTTCGGTAGGTCTCTTCGGGAGCAGTACTTC. Complete variable domain (other parts from reference TRBV7-2 and TRBJ2-7): GAGVSQSPSNKVTEKGKDVELRCDPISGHTALYWYRQSLGQGLEFLIYFQGNSAPDKSGLPSDRFSAERTGGSVSTLTIQRTQQEDSAVYLCASSFGRSLREQYFGPGTRLTVT.

This clonotype is labeled medium-sized (0.01 to 0.1%). The gene calls are TRBV7-8 and TRBJ2-3; TRBD1 matches 8 bases. The V segment lost 1 base and the J segment 7 bases; nucleotides outside the gene matches: 10. Germline CDR1 and CDR2: SGHVS and FQNEAQ. The CDR3 spans 16 residues. CDR3 nucleotide sequence: TGTGCCAGCAGCTTAGGGGTCACAGGGGGGAAGAATACGCAGTATTTT. It codes for CASSLGVTGGKNTQYF.

By frequency in the sample, this clonotype is medium-sized (0.01 to 0.1%). One end of the junction varies from germline; a read error may be responsible. The genes are TRBV11-2 and TRBJ2-1; D is perhaps TRBD2 (6 bases). Germline CDR1 and CDR2: SGHAT and FQNNGV. The CDR3 runs to 12 residues. The CDR3: CASSLEGTGRIF. The CDR3 DNA is TGTGCCAGCAGCTTAGAGGGGACTGGACGGATCTTC.

In its sample, this clonotype was seen many times. The rearrangement joins TRBV9 to TRBJ1-1; unclear D gene. V dropped 0 bases and J dropped 0 bases, with 3 bases sitting between them. Germline values: CDR1 SGDLS, CDR2 YYNGEE. The CDR3 extends over 13 amino acids. Here the CDR3 DNA reads TGTGCCAGCAGCGTAGCCTTGAACACTGAAGCTTTCTTT. It encodes CASSVALNTEAFF. Together with reference TRBV9 and TRBJ1-1, the CDR3 gives the full variable domain: DSGVTQTPKHLITATGQRVTLRCSPRSGDLSVYWYQQSLDQGLQFLIQYYNGEERAKGNILERFSAQQFPDLHSELNLSSLELGDSALYFCASSVALNTEAFFGQGTRLTVV.

This clonotype is classed as medium-sized. The chain joins TRBV15 to TRBJ2-1, with D perhaps assigned TRBD1 or TRBD2 (5 bases each). Germline assignment: CDR1 LNHNV and CDR2 YYDKDF (reference sequence). Trimming pared 2 bases from V and 0 bases from J, leaving 11 bases between. The CDR3 is made up of 16 amino acids. In nucleotides, the CDR3 is TGTGCCACCAGCAGATGGGACGGTCGCTCCTACAATGAGCAGTTCTTC. This codes for CATSRWDGRSYNEQFF.

This clonotype is termed medium-sized (0.01 to 0.1%). The gene calls are TRBV7-6 and TRBJ2-1; tentatively, D is TRBD2 (7 bases). Germline lookup yields CDR1 SGHVS and CDR2 FNYEAQ. Trimming shortened V by 4 bases and J by 8 bases, and 15 bases separated the two germline ends. The CDR3 has 14 residues. The CDR3 coding sequence is TGTGCCAGCAGCTCCCGGGGGGCCGGGGATGAGCAGTTCTTC. Translating it yields CASSSRGAGDEQFF.

This clonotype is labeled medium-sized. The chain has TRBV6-2 or TRBV6-3 and TRBJ2-1; no reliable D call. The germline V gene has CDR1 MNHEY and CDR2 SVGEGT. Trimming pared 1 base from V and 4 bases from J, leaving 5 bases between. CDR3 size: 13 residues. The CDR3 nucleotides read TGTGCCAGCAGTTACTTGGGGTACAATGAGCAGTTCTTC. Its protein product is CASSYLGYNEQFF.

This clonotype is judged medium-sized. V is TRBV28 and J is TRBJ2-5; D may be TRBD2 (5 bases). Germline lookup yields CDR1 MDHEN and CDR2 SYDVKM. The CDR3 covers 17 residues. The V end was cut by 5 bases, the J end by 5 bases, with 24 bases between. DNA of the CDR3: TGTGCCAGCAGTCCCGGTGAGGGAGCCTCTCGATGGGAGACCCAGTACTTC. It encodes CASSPGEGASRWETQYF. The full variable domain, completed using reference TRBV28 and TRBJ2-5, is DVKVTQSSRYLVKRTGEKVFLECVQDMDHENMFWYRQDPGLGLRLIYFSYDVKMKEKGDIPEGYSVSREKKERFSLILESASTNQTSMYLCASSPGEGASRWETQYFGPGTRLLVL.

In this sample, this clonotype turned up many times. The rearrangement uses TRBV28 and TRBJ2-3; 10 bases match TRBD2. The J segment lost 0 bases and the V segment lost 5 bases, leaving 8 bases of the junction unmatched. The CDR3 is 17 residues long. Germline-derived CDR1 and CDR2 are MDHEN and SYDVKM. This CDR3 reads CASSTLSGRASTDTQYF. The CDR3, as DNA: TGTGCCAGCAGTACCCTAAGCGGGAGGGCTAGCACAGATACGCAGTATTTT. Together with reference TRBV28 and TRBJ2-3, the CDR3 gives the full variable domain: DVKVTQSSRYLVKRTGEKVFLECVQDMDHENMFWYRQDPGLGLRLIYFSYDVKMKEKGDIPEGYSVSREKKERFSLILESASTNQTSMYLCASSTLSGRASTDTQYFGPGTRLTVL.

In its sample, this clonotype is medium-sized (0.01 to 0.1%). The V and J genes are TRBV20-1 and TRBJ1-3; perhaps TRBD1 as D (5 bases). V was pared by 3 bases and J by 3 bases, with 6 bases between. The germline V gene has CDR1 DFQATT and CDR2 SNEGSKA (reference sequence). This CDR3 has 12 residues. CDR3 nucleotides: TGCAGTGCTAGGGGGGGTGGAAACACCATATATTTT. This gives the protein CSARGGGNTIYF.

This clonotype ranks as medium-sized (0.01 to 0.1%). The V gene is TRBV24-1, the J gene TRBJ2-3; 12 bases line up with TRBD2. In germline, CDR1 is KGHDR, CDR2 SFDVKD. This CDR3 has 14 amino acids. V shed 9 bases and J 0 bases; nucleotides not matched to a gene: 0. CDR3 amino acids: CATGLAGSTDTQYF. The DNA for the CDR3 is TGTGCCACCGGACTAGCGGGAAGCACAGATACGCAGTATTTT.

Relative to its sample, this clonotype is medium-sized. The rearrangement joins TRBV27 to TRBJ2-7; 9 nucleotides match TRBD1. V dropped 3 bases and J dropped 3; count of bases not matched to a gene: 3. In germline, CDR1 is MNHEY, CDR2 SMNVEV (reference sequence). The length of the CDR3 is 14 residues. CDR3 sequence: CASSLGTGSYEQYF. The CDR3 nucleotides are TGTGCCAGCAGTTTGGGGACAGGGAGCTACGAGCAGTACTTC.

Judged by abundance, this clonotype is medium-sized (0.01 to 0.1%). The chain recombines TRBV24-1 with TRBJ2-5; 8 bases map to TRBD1. CDR1 and CDR2 (germline): KGHDR, SFDVKD. The V and J ends lost 2 bases and 8 bases, in that order; junction bases with no gene match: 6. The CDR3 contains 14 residues. The CDR3 spells CATSDSGQARTQYF. CDR3 nucleotides: TGTGCCACCAGTGATTCGGGACAGGCACGAACCCAGTACTTC.

With respect to this clonotype: This clone may be a read error of a much larger clone one base away. The chain is built from TRBV6-6 and TRBJ2-6, with D perhaps TRBD1 (6 bases). CDR3 length: 14 residues. CDR1 is MNHNY, CDR2 SVGAGI, per germline (reference sequence). This CDR3 reads CASSGTSGANVLTF. The DNA for the CDR3 is TGCGCCAGCAGTGGGACATCCGGGGCCAACGTCCTGACTTTC.

This clonotype is medium-sized (0.01 to 0.1%) within its sample. CDR3 nucleotides: TGTGCCATCTCGATGGACAGGGGAGACACTGAAGCTTTCTTT. Its translation: CAISMDRGDTEAFF. The rearrangement joins TRBV10-3 to TRBJ1-1, with 9 bases identical to TRBD1. The V and J ends lost 8 bases and 3 bases, in that order; junction bases with no gene match: 7. Germline-derived CDR1 and CDR2 are ENHRY and SYGVKD. This CDR3 spans 14 amino acids.

By sample share, this clonotype is medium-sized (0.01 to 0.1%). The genes are TRBV5-1 and TRBJ1-1; D remains unclear. The germline V gene encodes CDR1 SGHRS and CDR2 YFSETQ. The CDR3 contains 13 residues. The V gene lost 4 bases and the J gene lost 1 base, with 8 bases spanning the gap. CDR3: CASSRMENTEAFF. CDR3 in DNA: TGCGCCAGCAGCCGAATGGAGAACACTGAAGCTTTCTTT.